This record looks at one TCR beta chain sequence and its context. Its target is not known. These data originate in a study of post-analysis software for immune sequencing data. As for the study in general: Recorded disease courses covered relapsing-remitting, secondary progressive and progressive-relapsing multiple sclerosis. Some patients had no subtype annotation. Findings of the study overall: Under F measure analysis, samples from one preparation batch co-clustered strongly. When compared against controls, multiple sclerosis patients showed significantly lower normalized Chao1 diversity. TRBV5-6, TRBV5-1 and TRBV20-1 were among a few TRBV segments more frequent in patients than controls.

The ends were cut back, 7 bases at V and 7 bases at J, with 14 bases in the middle. The CDR3 totals 13 residues. Libraries were made from TCR beta cDNA, and they carried unique molecular identifiers. The authors obtained 500,000 or so cDNA molecules from approximately 0.91 to 9.4 million T cells. A single record per CDR3 protein comes from TCRdb applying MiXCR to the PCR reads. The table lists approximately 730,000 distinct CDR3 sequences, 25% to 30% of them singletons. The rearrangement uses TRBV12-3 or TRBV12-4 and TRBJ1-5; unclear D gene. The TCR originated in a girl aged 5-17 years with multiple sclerosis. Specimen: blood. CDR3 DNA sequence: TGTGCCAGCATCCCCGGATTCGGCCAGCCCCAGCATTTT. This codes for CASIPGFGQPQHF.